The 8 T cell receptor beta chains reported below all come from one sample, sequenced in a study of blood T cell repertoires in COVID-19. TCRdb's copy holds only in-frame clones and misses some; the assay was immunoSEQ multiplex PCR. The table records some 160,000 clones, approximately 84% of them present only once. Sequences were obtained from peripheral blood. These receptors all stem from a woman of 80 years or more with acute or convalescent COVID-19.

The chain couples TRBV13 to TRBJ2-1, with 9 nucleotides matching TRBD1. V shed 3 bases, J shed 9 bases, and the junction held 3 bases outside the gene matches. In germline, CDR1 is PRHDT, CDR2 FYEKMQ (reference sequence). CDR3 length: 13 residues. CDR3 residues: CASSLGQGGEQFF. CDR3 sequence (DNA): TGTGCCAGCAGCTTGGGACAGGGTGGTGAGCAGTTCTTC.

The CDR3 protein is CASSETHRVTYEQYF. The CDR3 DNA sequence: TGTGCCAGCAGTGAAACTCACAGGGTAACCTACGAGCAGTACTTC. The chain combines TRBV6-1 with TRBJ2-7; possible D gene TRBD1, 6 bases. V lost 2 bases to trimming and J lost 2 bases, with 13 bases between them. Germline V CDR1 and CDR2: MNHNS, SASEGT. This CDR3 is built from 15 residues.

This clone came up a few times. The V gene is TRBV19, the J gene TRBJ2-7; 8 nucleotides line up with TRBD2. The V and J ends lost 5 bases and 6 bases, in that order; junction bases with no gene match: 3. The CDR3 has 12 residues. Germline V gene sequence: CDR1 LNHDA, CDR2 SQIVND (reference sequence). CDR3 sequence reads: CASSREGGEQYF. As DNA, the CDR3 is TGTGCCAGTAGTCGGGAGGGGGGCGAGCAGTACTTC.

This clone appeared a few times. A read error is possible here, since a much larger clone lies one base away. The rearrangement joins TRBV6-5 to TRBJ2-7; TRBD1 matches 9 bases. Losses at the gene ends were 5 bases for V and 0 bases for J; bases not matched to a gene: 2. This CDR3 has 14 residues. The V gene's germline CDR1 is MNHEY and CDR2 SVGAGI. The CDR3 nucleotides are TGTGCCAGCAGTCCGACAGGGGGCTCCTACGAGCAGTACTTC. This codes for CASSPTGGSYEQYF.

The V gene is TRBV6-5, the J gene TRBJ2-7, with TRBD1 as a possible D gene (6 bases). Trimming pared 9 bases from V and 4 bases from J, leaving 10 bases between. Germline values: CDR1 MNHEY, CDR2 SVGAGI. This CDR3 spans 11 amino acids. CDR3 amino acids: CASHRGYEQYF. In DNA form, the CDR3 reads TGTGCCAGTCATAGGGGGTACGAGCAGTACTTC.

The V gene is TRBV25-1, the J gene TRBJ2-3; 8 nucleotides agree with TRBD1. CDR1 and CDR2 from the germline V gene are MGHDK and SYGVNS. This CDR3 is 15 amino acids long. Germline trimming cut 6 bases from V and 0 bases from J; bases unmatched to any gene: 5. CDR3 DNA sequence: TGTGCCAGCAGGGGGGACAGGTCTAGCACAGATACGCAGTATTTT. Translating gives CASRGDRSSTDTQYF.

In this sample, this clone turned up a few times. Other DNA sequences in the same sample also yield this CDR3. The V and J genes are TRBV12-5 and TRBJ1-2; D ambiguous. Germline lookup yields CDR1 LGHNT and CDR2 FRNRAP. With 5 bases removed from V and 4 bases from J, the gap between germline ends came to 14 bases. The CDR3 has 14 amino acids. This CDR3 reads CASGIARLGYGYTF. DNA for the CDR3: TGTGCTAGTGGTATAGCCCGGCTGGGCTATGGCTACACCTTC.

The genes are TRBV27 and TRBJ2-7; D is uncertain. V was cut by 5 bases and J by 1 base, with 3 bases left in between. The CDR3 extends over 11 amino acids. Germline loops: CDR1 MNHEY, CDR2 SMNVEV (reference sequence). The CDR3 region is CASSLSYEQYF. The CDR3 DNA sequence: TGTGCCAGCAGTCTGTCCTACGAGCAGTACTTC.